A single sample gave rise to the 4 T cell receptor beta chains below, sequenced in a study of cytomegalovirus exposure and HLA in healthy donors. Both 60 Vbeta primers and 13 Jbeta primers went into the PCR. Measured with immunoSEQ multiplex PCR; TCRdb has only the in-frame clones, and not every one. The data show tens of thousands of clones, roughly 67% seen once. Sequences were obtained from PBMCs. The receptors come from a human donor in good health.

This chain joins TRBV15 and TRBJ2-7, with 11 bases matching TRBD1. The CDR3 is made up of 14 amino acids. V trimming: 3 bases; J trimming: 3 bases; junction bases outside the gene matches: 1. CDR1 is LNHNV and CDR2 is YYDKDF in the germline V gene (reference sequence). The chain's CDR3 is CATSRDRGLYEQYF. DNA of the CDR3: TGTGCCACCAGCAGGGACAGGGGGCTCTACGAGCAGTACTTC.

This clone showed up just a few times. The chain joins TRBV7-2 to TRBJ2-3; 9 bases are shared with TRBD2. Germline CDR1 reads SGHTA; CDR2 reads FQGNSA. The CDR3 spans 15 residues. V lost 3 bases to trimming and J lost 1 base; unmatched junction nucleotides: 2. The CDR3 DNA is TGTGCCAGCAGCTTGCCTAGCGGGGGCACAGATACGCAGTATTTT. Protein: CASSLPSGGTDTQYF.

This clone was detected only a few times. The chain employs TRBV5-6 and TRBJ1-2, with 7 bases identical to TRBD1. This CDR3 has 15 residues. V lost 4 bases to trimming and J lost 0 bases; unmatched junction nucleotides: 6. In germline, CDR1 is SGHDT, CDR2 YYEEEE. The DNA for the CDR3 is TGTGCCAGCAGCGTAACAGGGGAAGCTAACTATGGCTACACCTTC. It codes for CASSVTGEANYGYTF. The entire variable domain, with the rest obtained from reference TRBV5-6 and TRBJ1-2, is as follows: DAGVTQSPTHLIKTRGQQVTLRCSPKSGHDTVSWYQQALGQGPQFIFQYYEEEERQRGNFPDRFSGHQFPNYSSELNVNALLLGDSALYLCASSVTGEANYGYTFGSGTRLTVV.

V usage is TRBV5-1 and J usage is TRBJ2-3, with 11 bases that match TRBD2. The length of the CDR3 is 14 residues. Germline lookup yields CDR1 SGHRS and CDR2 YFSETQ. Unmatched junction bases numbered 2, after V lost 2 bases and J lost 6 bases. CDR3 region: CASSFLAGGDTQYF. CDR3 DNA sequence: TGCGCCAGCAGCTTTCTAGCGGGGGGCGATACGCAGTATTTT.